This T cell receptor (beta chain) was documented in a study of early T cells in non-severe SARS-CoV-2 infection listed by TCRdb under 2021. Study-level background: Because TCR sequencing relied on bulk RNA taken from unsorted whole blood, pairing of alpha and beta chains was not possible.

The study was a case-control design nested within a healthcare worker cohort in London, UK, with weekly nasopharyngeal swab PCR tests and blood sampling. Between 23 and 31 March 2020, the week of the UK lockdown, healthcare workers were enrolled and then followed up weekly for as long as 16 weeks. The library was generated by 5' RACE. The instrument given in TCRdb is NextSeq 500. To correct for sequencing error and PCR bias, the TCR library protocol tagged individual cDNA molecules with unique molecular identifiers. Both TCR alpha and beta chains were sequenced, and tight co-correlation was observed between alpha and beta sequence abundances in each sample. For the original study's pipeline: V gene, J gene and CDR3 annotation of TCR sequences was performed with Decombinator V4. TCRs were defined as expanded if a significant change between any two time points was detected under a Poisson model with p below 0.0001. TCR abundances were normalised to the total number of TCRs sequenced in each sample and reported as counts per million. TRAV1-2 paired with TRAJ12, TRAJ20 or TRAJ33 defined MAIT TCRs, while TRAV10 paired with TRAJ18 defined iNKT TCRs. VDJdb, accessed 1 November 2021, was searched for CMV, EBV and SARS-CoV-2 annotated TCRs, excluding TCRs annotated for multiple antigens. The public reads were reanalyzed by TCRdb: fastp trimming at Q25, MiXCR alignment, in-frame beta chains only. Each CDR3 protein gets just one entry, which takes the most common genes and DNA from the rows behind it. TCRdb, not the original authors, processed these V and J calls. The sample records over 35,000 distinct CDR3 sequences, around 6.1% of which are singletons. The ten largest clones take up roughly 20% of the sample.

The germline V gene encodes CDR1 SGHAT and CDR2 FQNNGV. The junction carries 16 bases between V and J, which are trimmed by 6 bases and 4 bases respectively. From cysteine to phenylalanine, the CDR3 is 15 amino acids long. Just the 45-base CDR3 DNA is kept, in frame starting at base 1. Study-level results and caveats: Matching against VDJdb was skewed toward anti-spike CD8 responses, likely underestimated virus-specific expansions, and missed private and CD4 specificities.

This clonotype was seen only a few times. It has no known antigen specificity. No base-level quality is on record; no much larger clone is a single base apart. The chain employs TRBV11-2 and TRBJ2-4, with the D gene not clear enough to name. This material consisted of whole blood, taken at baseline. This sequence originates from an adult who was a healthcare worker with PCR-confirmed SARS-CoV-2 infection or an uninfected control (not recorded which). The DNA sequence reads TGTGCCAGCAGAGGTATCAGGTTTCTAAAAAACATTCAGTACTTC. Translated, this gives CASRGIRFLKNIQYF.